Shown below are 17 T cell receptor beta chains from a single sample sequenced in a study of molecular identifiers for immune sequencing clone quantification. TCRdb re-called the PCR reads through MiXCR, storing one row per CDR3 protein. The sample has about 40,000 distinct CDR3 sequences, about 18% seen once; the top ten hold about 7.4%. The sample taken for sequencing was naive CD8+ T cells from blood, with Jurkat cell RNA spiked in. The subset here: FACS-sorted CD8+CD4-CCR7+CD45RA+ naive T cells. The source of these receptors is a human donor in good health. Some libraries in this study had Jurkat cell RNA spiked in.

A note on this clonotype: A clone one base away is much larger, so this may be a read error. The chain is built from TRBV29-1 and TRBJ2-2; tentatively, D is TRBD1 (6 bases). CDR1 is SQVTM, CDR2 ANQGSEA, per germline. The CDR3 contains 16 residues. CDR3 sequence reads: CSVDSAGTLNTGELVF. DNA of the CDR3: TGCAGCGTTGACTCAGCTGGGACACTTAACACCGGGGAGCTGGTTTTT.

The chain employs TRBV5-6 and TRBJ2-7; D is unclear. This CDR3 has 15 amino acids. Trimming pared 3 bases from V and 3 bases from J, leaving 16 bases between. The germline gives CDR1 SGHDT, CDR2 YYEEEE. The CDR3 is CASSSSLGPVYEQYF. In DNA form, the CDR3 reads TGTGCCAGCAGCTCGTCCCTTGGACCGGTCTACGAGCAGTACTTC. The full variable domain, its missing parts supplied by reference TRBV5-6 and TRBJ2-7, is DAGVTQSPTHLIKTRGQQVTLRCSPKSGHDTVSWYQQALGQGPQFIFQYYEEEERQRGNFPDRFSGHQFPNYSSELNVNALLLGDSALYLCASSSSLGPVYEQYFGPGTRLTVT.

This clonotype was seen at least ten times. CDR3 residues: CASSLTGGGYGYTF. The CDR3 coding sequence is TGTGCCAGCAGCTTGACAGGGGGAGGCTATGGCTACACCTTC. The J gene is TRBJ1-2, the V gene TRBV5-5, with 8 nucleotides matching TRBD1. Trimming cost V 1 base and J 4 bases; bases outside gene matches: 3. This CDR3 spans 14 amino acids. Germline CDR1 SGHKS, CDR2 YYEKEE (reference sequence).

This clonotype was found many times. The chain uses TRBV20-1 and TRBJ2-7; 7 nucleotides agree with TRBD2. Germline CDR1 and CDR2: DFQATT and SNEGSKA (reference sequence). V shed 2 bases and J 2 bases; nucleotides not matched to a gene: 6. The CDR3 is made up of 14 amino acids. The CDR3 nucleotides read TGCAGTGCTAGATTACTAGCGCTTGCCTACGAGCAGTACTTC. Translation: CSARLLALAYEQYF.

The chain joins TRBV15 to TRBJ2-5; the D gene is possibly TRBD1 (6 bases). Germline CDR1 LNHNV, CDR2 YYDKDF (reference sequence). V gave up 5 bases and J gave up 7 bases, with 17 bases separating them. The CDR3 has 14 amino acids. The CDR3 sequence is CATSGEGGMGTQYF. CDR3 nucleotide sequence: TGTGCCACCAGCGGCGAAGGGGGAATGGGGACCCAGTACTTC.

This clonotype was counted ten times or more. The chain uses TRBV4-2 and TRBJ1-1; a weak D match, TRBD1 (6 bases). In germline, CDR1 is LGHNA, CDR2 YNFKEQ. V lost 2 bases to trimming and J lost 1 base, with 8 bases between them. The CDR3 sequence is 14 residues long. The CDR3 coding sequence is TGTGCCAGCAGCCAAAGGGGGGCGAACACTGAAGCTTTCTTT. Translation: CASSQRGANTEAFF.

This clonotype came up many times. V is TRBV6-2 or TRBV6-3 and J is TRBJ2-1; TRBD1 is a possible D gene (6 bases). V gave up 2 bases and J gave up 3 bases, with 8 bases separating them. Germline-derived CDR1 and CDR2 are MNHEY and SVGEGT. CDR3 size: 14 residues. CDR3 bases: TGTGCCAGCAGTTACGGGGACATCTACAATGAGCAGTTCTTC. Its protein is CASSYGDIYNEQFF.

There are many counts of this clonotype. This chain joins TRBV10-3 and TRBJ2-5, with 8 bases lining up with TRBD1. Per germline, CDR1 ENHRY and CDR2 SYGVKD. V shed 8 bases and J 0 bases; nucleotides not matched to a gene: 5. This CDR3 comprises 14 residues. The CDR3 DNA reads as TGTGCCATCGGGGTGACAGGGGACCAAGAGACCCAGTACTTC. Translating it yields CAIGVTGDQETQYF.

The rearrangement uses TRBV5-4 and TRBJ1-1; weak D call: TRBD1 (5 bases). CDR1 and CDR2 from the germline V gene are SGHNT and YYREEE (reference sequence). This CDR3 has 17 amino acids. With 4 bases removed from V and 0 bases from J, the gap between germline ends came to 19 bases. CDR3 DNA sequence: TGTGCCAGCAGCACCCAGGGTAGGATAGGCGTGAACACTGAAGCTTTCTTT. Amino acid sequence: CASSTQGRIGVNTEAFF.

The table lists this clonotype with many counts. The chain recombines TRBV16 with TRBJ2-7; D gene uncertain. CDR1 KGHSY and CDR2 FQNENV come from the germline V gene. There are 11 residues in the CDR3. V lost 3 bases, J lost 5 bases, and 5 bases lay in between. The chain's CDR3 is CASSQSDEQYF. In DNA form, the CDR3 reads TGTGCCAGCAGCCAGTCAGACGAGCAGTACTTC.

The table lists this clonotype with many counts. The chain is built from TRBV12-3 or TRBV12-4 and TRBJ2-2; TRBD1 matches 7 bases. The CDR3 is 14 amino acids. J gave up 5 bases and V 7 bases, and 7 bases lay outside the gene matches. CDR3 protein: CASNIGGGTGELFF. CDR3 in DNA: TGTGCCAGCAACATAGGGGGCGGGACCGGGGAGCTGTTTTTT.

This clonotype was counted ten times or more. The chain joins TRBV4-2 to TRBJ2-1, with 9 bases that match TRBD2. The CDR3 has 17 residues. Trimming at V came to 2 bases and at J to 0 bases, leaving 5 bases not matched to a gene. Germline V gives CDR1 LGHNA, CDR2 YNFKEQ. CDR3 sequence reads: CASSQKGAGGSYNEQFF. The CDR3, as DNA: TGTGCCAGCAGCCAAAAGGGAGCGGGGGGCTCCTACAATGAGCAGTTCTTC.

In this sample, this clonotype turned up many times. The rearrangement links TRBV7-9 to TRBJ2-5, with D perhaps TRBD2 (6 bases). Per germline, CDR1 SEHNR and CDR2 FQNEAQ (reference sequence). The CDR3 has 15 residues. Trimming removed 5 bases at V and 0 bases at J, with 13 bases between. In DNA, the CDR3 is TGTGCCAGCAGCCCTCCGTGGGGGGACCAAGAGACCCAGTACTTC. The encoded protein is CASSPPWGDQETQYF.

The sample holds a few counts of this clonotype. V and J are TRBV11-2 and TRBJ2-6; maybe TRBD2 (6 bases). Trimming left V 5 bases short and J 2 bases short, with 10 bases between. CDR3 length equals 15 residues. From germline, CDR1 is SGHAT and CDR2 FQNNGV. The CDR3, as DNA: TGTGCCAGCAGCATGGGCGGGGCTGGGGCCAACGTCCTGACTTTC. It codes for CASSMGGAGANVLTF.

This clonotype appeared a single time. Given a much more abundant clone one base away, this may be a read error. The chain carries TRBV11-2 and TRBJ2-1; D might be TRBD2 (6 bases). Germline values: CDR1 SGHAT, CDR2 FQNNGV. The CDR3 contains 15 residues. In DNA, the CDR3 is TGTGCCAGCAGCTTAGTACTAGCCTCCTACAATAAGCAGTTCTTC. It codes for CASSLVLASYNKQFF. The full variable domain, rest sourced from reference TRBV11-2 and TRBJ2-1, is EAGVAQSPRYKIIEKRQSVAFWCNPISGHATLYWYQQILGQGPKLLIQFQNNGVVDDSQLPKDRFSAERLKGVDSTLKIQPAKLEDSAVYLCASSLVLASYNKQFFGPGTRLTVL.

The CDR3 bases are TGTGCCAGCAGCCAAGAGGTCCCCCTTAATGAAAAACTGTTTTTT. This gives the protein CASSQEVPLNEKLFF. This rearrangement joins TRBV3-1 to TRBJ1-4; no clear D. V lost 0 bases and J 4 bases, leaving 9 bases between the germline ends. Germline V gives CDR1 LGHDT, CDR2 YNNKEL (reference sequence). The length of the CDR3 is 15 residues. The full variable domain, with the rest looked up from reference TRBV3-1 and TRBJ1-4, is DTAVSQTPKYLVTQMGNDKSIKCEQNLGHDTMYWYKQDSKKFLKIMFSYNNKELIINETVPNRFSPKSPDKAHLNLHINSLELGDSAVYFCASSQEVPLNEKLFFGSGTQLSVL.

This clonotype was seen many times. The chain uses TRBV7-6 and TRBJ2-5; maybe TRBD1 (5 bases). The CDR3 has 16 residues. The germline V gene encodes CDR1 SGHVS and CDR2 FNYEAQ. Deletions cut 5 bases from V and 2 bases from J, with 18 bases between. In nucleotides, the CDR3 is TGTGCCAGCAGCCCCCGAAATCGACAGCAACAAGAGACCCAGTACTTC. Translating it yields CASSPRNRQQQETQYF.